This TCR beta chain came from a study of T cell therapy after organ transplantation. Worth noting for this clone: Antigen: not known.

Germline V lookup: CDR1 LGHNA, CDR2 YNFKEQ. V lost 3 bases, J lost 7 bases, and 7 bases stayed unmatched. The CDR3 length is 15 residues. Broader study findings: Nonresponders had marked pretherapy clonal expansions and little post-therapy change. Post-therapy reconstitution appeared to include transferred and endogenous clonotypes.

Sequencing was performed with immunoSEQ multiplex PCR; in TCRdb, only in-frame clones are kept and a portion is missing. The data hold 45,000 to 50,000 clones, with less than 95% observed a single time. The chain combines TRBV4-2 with TRBJ2-2; 8 bases match TRBD1. The TCR was taken from a human patient who had received a solid organ transplant and had CMV disease. The sequencing used CD8+ T cells from blood, collected before autologous CMV-specific T cell therapy. The chain's CDR3 is CASSQSTGVGGELFF. The CDR3 coding sequence is TGTGCCAGCAGCCAGTCGACAGGGGTGGGCGGGGAGCTGTTTTTT.